The entry that follows covers one T cell receptor beta chain sequence. Its target is unknown. The sample comes from a study of post-analysis software for immune sequencing data. Overall study: The cohort encompassed relapsing-remitting, secondary progressive and progressive-relapsing multiple sclerosis disease courses. Study-wide findings and caveats: Four or five TRBV segments occurring more often in patients than controls included TRBV5-6, TRBV5-1 and TRBV20-1.

The germline gives CDR1 MDHEN, CDR2 SYDVKM. Trimming removed 5 bases from V and 1 base from J, with 17 bases in between. This CDR3 contains 16 residues. Prepared TCR beta cDNA libraries contained unique molecular identifiers. TCRdb fed the PCR reads into MiXCR, producing one record per CDR3 protein. The table records 350,000 to 500,000 distinct CDR3 sequences, approximately 42% of them present only once. The chain uses TRBV28 and TRBJ1-2, with TRBD1 as a possible D gene (5 bases). This clonotype originated in a girl between 2 and 10 years old with multiple sclerosis. The specimen was blood. DNA of the CDR3: TGTGCCAGCAGTCGGGGGGACCCGAAGGTTAACTATGGCTACACCTTC. Amino acids: CASSRGDPKVNYGYTF.